The T cell receptor (beta chain) under discussion was sequenced for a study of blood T cell repertoires in COVID-19 (dated by TCRdb to about 2020). About the full investigation: Collaborator samples came from the United States, Italy and Spain and covered acute and convalescent phases of COVID-19. The material from the prospective study consisted of cDNA or gDNA derived from T cells, B-cell-depleted T cells, or PBMCs. Deeply sampled blood TCRbeta repertoires from subjects exposed to, actively infected with, or recovered from COVID-19 were included in the dataset. The repertoires were released in a freely available public database meant as a resource for research on the immune response to SARS-CoV-2. Samples were obtained from the ongoing ImmuneRACE study (first 160 participants) and from 1,254 subjects provided by 6 global collaborators. Sample metadata almost always included a de-identified subject ID, COVID-19 status, age in years and sex. Where available, HLA class I and class II types were taken from metadata supplied by the sample provider and were not determined by assay-based typing. The study at large found these results: The amount of clinical and demographic metadata varied by source and participant and was provided uncurated.

The germline V end is reduced by 1 base and the J end by 1 base; junction bases left unmatched: 1. Looking up the germline V gene yields CDR1 SGHTA and CDR2 FQGTGA. From cysteine to phenylalanine, the CDR3 is 16 amino acids long. The entry retains the CDR3 DNA only, 48 bases that are in frame from base 1. TCRbeta CDR3 regions were amplified from genomic DNA by means of the immunoSEQ Assay, a bias-controlled multiplex PCR. The study's own analysis went as follows. The number of nucleated cells in each sample was estimated by amplification of reference gene primers within the assay. Sequence reads were collapsed and filtered to measure the absolute abundance of every unique TCRbeta CDR3 rearrangement. For each sample, productive Simpson clonality was calculated as the square root of Simpson's diversity index over productive rearrangements. Sourced from immuneACCESS, this table was stored by TCRdb with only in-frame sequences that have V and J called. A share of the clones is absent; for the studies checked, an unresolved V gene accounts for under half, and the remainder has no known explanation. V and J calls and clone size are those listed in that table; D and trimming were worked out from the DNA. Here the sample has some 68,000 clones; roughly four fifths occur a single time. The ten largest account for roughly 27% of the sample.

In this sample, this clone turned up a few times. Its antigen remains unidentified. The sample holds no much larger clone one base away, and base qualities are not on file. Whole blood was collected in K2EDTA tubes by collaborating institutions according to the institutions' own protocols. Collaborator samples were shipped for TCRbeta analysis as frozen whole blood, isolated PBMCs, or DNA extracted from either sample type. The receptor was isolated from a man between 65 and 85 years old with acute or convalescent COVID-19. Rearrangement joined TRBV7-3 to TRBJ2-3, with 11 bases in between that match TRBD1. What was sequenced was peripheral blood. This receptor has the CDR3 CASSLRGQGGTDTQYF. The DNA is as follows: TGTGCCAGCAGCTTAAGGGGACAGGGGGGCACAGATACGCAGTATTTT.